A single sample gave rise to the 17 T cell receptor beta chains below, sequenced in a study of OX40 agonist ivuxolimab in advanced cancers. Here immunoSEQ multiplex PCR was the method, and the copy in TCRdb shows in-frame clones only, minus some. The sample lists almost 70,000 clones, about 89% seen once, with 0.25% to 0.3% in the top ten. The sequencing here drew on CD4+ or CD8+ T cells sorted from blood, taken in a trial of the OX40 agonist ivuxolimab. These receptors all stem from an adult with an advanced solid tumor such as melanoma, head and neck, liver or kidney cancer.

The chain uses TRBV13 and TRBJ2-7, with D perhaps given as TRBD1 or TRBD2 (5 bases each). V was cut by 5 bases and J by 3 bases, with 14 bases left in between. Germline lookup yields CDR1 PRHDT and CDR2 FYEKMQ (reference sequence). CDR3 length equals 14 residues. The CDR3 sequence is CASSIRDRGYEQYF. CDR3 in DNA: TGTGCCAGCAGCATTCGGGACCGTGGCTACGAGCAGTACTTC. Combining the CDR3 with reference TRBV13 and TRBJ2-7 gives the whole variable domain AAGVIQSPRHLIKEKRETATLKCYPIPRHDTVYWYQQGPGQDPQFLISFYEKMQSDKGSIPDRFSAQQFSDYHSELNMSSLELGDSALYFCASSIRDRGYEQYFGPGTRLTVT.

The chain joins TRBV6-5 to TRBJ1-2; tentatively, D is TRBD1 (5 bases). Trimming pared 5 bases from V and 8 bases from J, leaving 18 bases between. The CDR3 is made up of 14 amino acids. In germline, CDR1 is MNHEY, CDR2 SVGAGI. The CDR3 region has the DNA TGTGCCAGCAGTAACGGGCTGACAGCCGGCGGCTACACCTTC. Translating gives CASSNGLTAGGYTF.

The chain uses TRBV14 and TRBJ2-5, with 8 bases aligning to TRBD1. V lost 5 bases, J lost 4 bases, and 6 bases stayed unmatched. The CDR3 extends over 14 amino acids. Germline CDR1 and CDR2: SGHDN and FVKESK. The CDR3 region is CASSSITGGETQYF. In DNA form, the CDR3 reads TGTGCCAGCAGCAGCATTACAGGGGGAGAGACCCAGTACTTC.

V is TRBV23-1 and J is TRBJ1-5; D is unresolved. TRBV23-1 qualifies as an ORF whose function is uncertain. The germline V and J ends were trimmed by 6 bases and 0 bases, with 27 bases remaining between them. This CDR3 region has 20 residues. In DNA, the CDR3 is TGCGCCAGCAGGCCTACCCCCCCCTCCGATAAGGGTTCTAGCAATCAGCCCCAGCATTTT. Its protein product is CASRPTPPSDKGSSNQPQHF.

The CDR3 loop reads CASSLVTSGVYNEQFF. The CDR3 DNA follows: TGTGCCAGCAGCTTAGTGACTAGCGGGGTCTACAATGAGCAGTTCTTC. The gene calls are TRBV11-2 and TRBJ2-1, with TRBD2 matching 11 bases. The germline V gene encodes CDR1 SGHAT and CDR2 FQNNGV. J lost 3 bases, V lost 1 base, and 2 bases had no gene match. This CDR3 has 16 residues.

This chain joins TRBV4-1 and TRBJ2-2; D not certain. The CDR3 has 14 residues. V lost 4 bases, J lost 3 bases, and 9 bases lay in between. Germline V CDR1 and CDR2: MGHRA, YSYEKL. The CDR3 loop reads CASSLRTHTGELFF. As DNA, the CDR3 is TGCGCCAGCAGCCTTCGGACCCACACCGGGGAGCTGTTTTTT.

The chain carries TRBV2 and TRBJ2-7; TRBD1 is a possible D gene (6 bases). Trimming took 0 bases from V and 5 from J, leaving 11 bases between them. This CDR3 has 14 amino acids. CDR1 is SNHLY and CDR2 is FYNNEI in the germline V gene. The CDR3 loop is CASSEARGFNEQYF. The CDR3 DNA sequence: TGTGCCAGCAGTGAAGCGAGGGGGTTCAACGAGCAGTACTTC.

As DNA, the CDR3 is TGTGCCAGGGGGTCAGAAGACGAGCAGTACTTC. As protein: CARGSEDEQYF. This sequence joins TRBV2 and TRBJ2-7, with D hard to call. CDR3 size: 11 residues. Trimming shortened V by 9 bases and J by 5 bases, and 11 bases separated the two germline ends. Germline lookup yields CDR1 SNHLY and CDR2 FYNNEI.

This chain joins TRBV5-1 and TRBJ2-7; 10 bases agree with TRBD2. This CDR3 is built from 16 residues. V shed 4 bases and J 1 base; nucleotides not matched to a gene: 8. Germline V gene data show CDR1 as SGHRS and CDR2 as YFSETQ. CDR3 sequence: CASSQTSGMNSYEQYF. The CDR3 DNA is TGCGCCAGCAGCCAAACTAGCGGGATGAATTCCTACGAGCAGTACTTC.

The chain joins TRBV2 to TRBJ2-3; 10 bases match TRBD2. This CDR3 is 16 amino acids long. V shed 6 bases, J shed 2 bases, and the junction held 8 bases outside the gene matches. Germline CDR1 is SNHLY and CDR2 is FYNNEI. Here the CDR3 reads CASRLGTSGTTDTQYF. CDR3 in DNA: TGTGCCAGCAGATTAGGTACTAGCGGGACCACAGATACGCAGTATTTT.

The DNA of the CDR3 is TGTGCCAGCAGCTTAGGGGTCGGGAGCAATCAGCCCCAGCATTTT. It translates to CASSLGVGSNQPQHF. V is TRBV11-2 and J is TRBJ1-5; D unclear. CDR1 SGHAT and CDR2 FQNNGV come from the germline V gene. Trimming shortened V by 1 base and J by 1 base, and 8 bases separated the two germline ends. The CDR3 sequence is 15 residues long.

This clone was detected only once. The chain has TRBV19 and TRBJ1-2; D gene uncertain. The V gene's germline CDR1 is LNHDA and CDR2 SQIVND (reference sequence). V was clipped by 5 bases and J by 1 base, with 14 bases between them. The CDR3 totals 15 residues. The CDR3 is CASSSGSSLNYGYTF. The CDR3 DNA is TGTGCCAGTAGTTCTGGCAGTTCCCTTAACTATGGCTACACCTTC.

The chain combines TRBV7-8 with TRBJ2-3, with D possibly matching TRBD1 (5 bases). Per germline, CDR1 SGHVS and CDR2 FQNEAQ. The CDR3 is 12 amino acids. Trimming shortened V by 5 bases and J by 6 bases, and 9 bases separated the two germline ends. The CDR3, as DNA: TGTGCCAGCAGCGCCTACAGGGATACGCAGTATTTT. Translating gives CASSAYRDTQYF.

This sequence joins TRBV9 and TRBJ1-5, with D maybe TRBD1 (5 bases). With 3 bases removed from V and 3 bases from J, the gap between germline ends came to 13 bases. CDR1 and CDR2 (germline): SGDLS, YYNGEE. The CDR3 totals 15 residues. DNA for the CDR3: TGTGCCAGCAGCGCGGCCGGGACCGACAATCAGCCCCAGCATTTT. It encodes CASSAAGTDNQPQHF.

The chain is built from TRBV19 and TRBJ1-2; 7 nucleotides align to TRBD1. V lost 5 bases and J lost 4; bases outside the gene matches: 10. The CDR3 consists of 15 residues. Per germline, CDR1 LNHDA and CDR2 SQIVND (reference sequence). The chain's CDR3 is CASSFQTGPRYGYTF. CDR3 in DNA: TGTGCCAGTAGTTTCCAGACAGGGCCGCGCTATGGCTACACCTTC.

The gene calls are TRBV9 and TRBJ2-1, with 12 nucleotides matching TRBD1. Germline V gene lookup returns CDR1 SGDLS and CDR2 YYNGEE. This CDR3 is built from 17 residues. V shed 4 bases, J shed 5 bases, and the junction held 10 bases outside the gene matches. CDR3 in DNA: TGTGCCAGCAGCCTAGGGACAGGGGGCTGGGTCCACAATGAGCAGTTCTTC. Amino acid sequence: CASSLGTGGWVHNEQFF.

The V call is TRBV6-5, the J call TRBJ1-6; D remains unclear. CDR1 is MNHEY, CDR2 SVGAGI, per germline. Trimming left V 2 bases short and J 7 bases short, with 3 bases between. This CDR3 comprises 12 residues. The CDR3 coding sequence is TGTGCCAGCAGTTACAGGAATTCACCCCTCCACTTT. The encoded protein is CASSYRNSPLHF.